This section outlines one TCR beta chain sequence together with its context. It has no known antigen specificity. No much larger clonotype is one base removed from it; base qualities were not supplied. Library preparation used the immunoSEQ multiplex PCR assay. TCRdb holds this immuneACCESS table with in-frame rearrangements only. Some clones are missing; in checked studies, unresolved V genes explain under half, and the rest has no known cause. The sample contains 55,000 to 60,000 clones, around 93% of them found a single time. Roughly 4.5% of the sample lies in the top ten. The sample comes from a study of technical replicates of blood from a handful of donors (dated by TCRdb to 2016 to 2017). Trimming removed 3 bases from V and 7 bases from J; the gene matches leave 10 bases unexplained. The CDR3 runs 16 amino acids, cysteine and phenylalanine included. Only the CDR3 part of the read is kept: 48 bases, read in frame from the first base. Looking up the germline V gene yields CDR1 SGDLS and CDR2 YYNGEE.

Sequences were obtained from PBMCs. The receptor chain draws on TRBV9 and TRBJ2-2; 9 middle bases align to TRBD2. This sequence was found in a human donor in good health. Some clones in this sample may be carry-over from other donors' samples. This receptor has the CDR3 CASSAPAAGGGGELFF. The bases read TGTGCCAGCAGCGCCCCCGCAGCGGGAGGAGGCGGGGAGCTGTTTTTT. With the rest looked up from the reference TRBV9 and TRBJ2-2 genes rather than sequenced, the full variable domain is DSGVTQTPKHLITATGQRVTLRCSPRSGDLSVYWYQQSLDQGLQFLIQYYNGEERAKGNILERFSAQQFPDLHSELNLSSLELGDSALYFCASSAPAAGGGGELFFGEGSRLTVL.